The following is a TCR beta chain sequence with its context. The target antigen is unknown. The sample belongs to a study of cytomegalovirus exposure and HLA in healthy donors. Findings and limits, study-wide: On later analysis, the bulk of CMV-associated TCR beta chains appeared to be HLA-restricted. Most TCR sequences were rare, but some public TCRs occurred in many donors. At a 0.05 false discovery rate, a later analysis found over 15,000 TCR beta sequences to be associated with HLA alleles. Several of the most significant clusters appeared, in a later analysis, to be linked to common viral pathogens.

J lost 2 bases, V lost 3 bases, and 6 bases had no gene match. The CDR3 extends over 15 amino acids. The V gene's germline CDR1 is SGHVS and CDR2 FQNEAQ. PCR employed 60 Vbeta and 13 Jbeta primers. Only in-frame clones appear in the TCRdb table, and some are missing; sequencing was by immunoSEQ multiplex PCR. The data hold some 90,000 clones, with about 77% observed a single time. The sequenced sample was PBMCs. The sequence came from a male donor in good health and CMV-seropositive. The chain has TRBV7-8 and TRBJ2-7, with 8 nucleotides matching TRBD1. This chain's CDR3 is CASSFSGQAAYEQYF. CDR3 nucleotides: TGTGCCAGCAGCTTCTCGGGACAGGCCGCCTACGAGCAGTACTTC.